The 3 T cell receptor beta chains below all came from one sample that was sequenced in a study of cytomegalovirus exposure and HLA in healthy donors. Amplification used 60 Vbeta primers and 13 Jbeta primers. Only in-frame clones appear in the TCRdb table, and some are missing; sequencing was by immunoSEQ multiplex PCR. This table holds around 110,000 clones, around 73% found once. The sequenced material came from PBMCs. The receptors derive from a man aged 30 to 45 in good health and CMV-seronegative.

This clone was detected once. The gene calls are TRBV27 and TRBJ2-3; TRBD1 matches at 8 bases. The CDR3 consists of 17 residues. CDR1 and CDR2 from the germline V gene are MNHEY and SMNVEV (reference sequence). After removal of 5 bases from V and 4 bases from J, the junction contained 14 bases not matched to a gene. CDR3 in DNA: TGTGCCAGCAGTCCATCCGGGACAGGCTATGGGGCAGATACGCAGTATTTT. Translation gives CASSPSGTGYGADTQYF.

As DNA, the CDR3 is TGTGCCAGCAGCCTCGGACTAGCGGGGACCACCGGGGAGCTGTTTTTT. As protein: CASSLGLAGTTGELFF. The rearrangement joins TRBV7-3 to TRBJ2-2; TRBD2 agrees at 12 bases. Trimming cost V 5 bases and J 4 bases; bases outside gene matches: 5. Per germline, CDR1 SGHTA and CDR2 FQGTGA. This CDR3 region has 16 residues.

The chain couples TRBV7-3 to TRBJ1-3; D remains ambiguous. V was clipped by 2 bases and J by 3 bases, with 5 bases between them. In germline, CDR1 is SGHTA, CDR2 FQGTGA. The CDR3 consists of 13 residues. The CDR3 nucleotides are TGTGCCAGCAGCTTAGACAATGGAAACACCATATATTTT. This codes for CASSLDNGNTIYF.